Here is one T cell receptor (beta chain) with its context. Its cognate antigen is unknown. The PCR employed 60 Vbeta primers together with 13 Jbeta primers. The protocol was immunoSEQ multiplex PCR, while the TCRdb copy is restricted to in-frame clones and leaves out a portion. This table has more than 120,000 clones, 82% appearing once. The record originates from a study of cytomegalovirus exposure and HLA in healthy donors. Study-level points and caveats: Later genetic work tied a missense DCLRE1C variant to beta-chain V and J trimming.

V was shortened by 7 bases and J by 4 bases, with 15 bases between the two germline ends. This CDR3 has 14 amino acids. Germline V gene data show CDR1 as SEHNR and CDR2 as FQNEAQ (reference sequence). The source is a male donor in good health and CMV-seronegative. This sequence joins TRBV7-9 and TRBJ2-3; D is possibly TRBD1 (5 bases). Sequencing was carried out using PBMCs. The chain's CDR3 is CASILGGAPDTQYF. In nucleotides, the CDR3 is TGTGCCAGCATCCTCGGTGGGGCCCCAGATACGCAGTATTTT.